The 29 T cell receptor beta chains given below trace back to one sample, sequenced in a study of cytomegalovirus exposure and HLA in healthy donors. Primers: 60 Vbeta forward and 13 Jbeta reverse. Profiling relied on immunoSEQ multiplex PCR, and the TCRdb table lists in-frame clones only, not all of them. The sample consists of 85,000 to 130,000 clones, just over 70% of them appearing once. The sample consisted of PBMCs. Receptor source: a boy aged 10-17 years in good health and CMV-seronegative.

The chain combines TRBV29-1 with TRBJ1-5; TRBD1 matches at 7 bases. This CDR3 contains 13 residues. Trimming at V came to 4 bases and at J to 2 bases, leaving 2 bases not matched to a gene. From germline, CDR1 is SQVTM and CDR2 ANQGSEA. The DNA of the CDR3 is TGCAGCGTTGCTGACAGGGGCAATCAGCCCCAGCATTTT. Translated, it gives CSVADRGNQPQHF.

This chain uses TRBV7-2 with TRBJ2-3; tentatively, D is TRBD2 (7 bases). V gave up 4 bases and J gave up 5 bases, with 22 bases separating them. The germline gives CDR1 SGHTA, CDR2 FQGNSA. This CDR3 spans 17 amino acids. This CDR3 is CASSSRVRAGAQDTQYF. The CDR3 DNA reads as TGTGCCAGCAGCTCGAGGGTGAGGGCGGGGGCTCAAGATACGCAGTATTTT. Combining the CDR3 with reference TRBV7-2 and TRBJ2-3 gives the whole variable domain GAGVSQSPSNKVTEKGKDVELRCDPISGHTALYWYRQSLGQGLEFLIYFQGNSAPDKSGLPSDRFSAERTGGSVSTLTIQRTQQEDSAVYLCASSSRVRAGAQDTQYFGPGTRLTVL.

The V gene is TRBV5-6, the J gene TRBJ2-2; TRBD1 might be the D (6 bases). Per germline, CDR1 SGHDT and CDR2 YYEEEE. The CDR3 is 15 residues long. V was cut by 3 bases and J by 7 bases, with 16 bases left in between. The CDR3 bases are TGTGCCAGCAGCTCGGCAGGGGTCTTCCGCGGGGAGCTGTTTTTT. This sequence encodes CASSSAGVFRGELFF.

The genes are TRBV5-1 and TRBJ2-5, with 8 bases that match TRBD1. J gave up 5 bases and V 4 bases, and 7 bases lay outside the gene matches. The CDR3 has 14 residues. Germline CDR1 and CDR2: SGHRS and YFSETQ. CDR3 sequence (DNA): TGCGCCAGCAGCCTAAGGACAGGGAAGGAGACCCAGTACTTC. Translating gives CASSLRTGKETQYF.

The J gene is TRBJ2-7, the V gene TRBV10-3; TRBD2 might be the D (6 bases). This CDR3 is built from 16 residues. The germline V gene has CDR1 ENHRY and CDR2 SYGVKD. V lost 1 base and J lost 8, with 21 bases in between. The CDR3 nucleotides are TGTGCCATCAGTGAGTGGGGCGGGGACCGAAATACGAAGCAGTACTTC. This codes for CAISEWGGDRNTKQYF.

The genes are TRBV2 and TRBJ2-6; no clear D gene. The ends were cut back, 7 bases at V and 0 bases at J, with 16 bases in the middle. CDR3 length: 17 amino acids. Germline V gene lookup returns CDR1 SNHLY and CDR2 FYNNEI. The CDR3 nucleotides read TGTGCCAGCATAACCGCCCGGGTCGTCTCTGGGGCCAACGTCCTGACTTTC. This encodes CASITARVVSGANVLTF.

The gene calls are TRBV27 and TRBJ1-2, with 7 bases identical to TRBD1. V was clipped by 6 bases and J by 0 bases; unmatched bases: 4. The CDR3 has 14 amino acids. Looked up from germline, CDR1 is MNHEY and CDR2 is SMNVEV (reference sequence). The CDR3: CASRGQSSNYGYTF. The CDR3 nucleotides are TGTGCCAGCAGGGGACAGTCCTCTAACTATGGCTACACCTTC.

This clone was seen a few times. This rearrangement joins TRBV28 to TRBJ1-1; TRBD1 matches 7 bases. The CDR3 is 14 residues long. Germline V CDR1 and CDR2: MDHEN, SYDVKM. With V trimmed by 2 bases and J by 0 bases, 0 bases remained unmatched. CDR3 region: CASSLQGVNTEAFF. The DNA for the CDR3 is TGTGCCAGCAGTTTACAGGGGGTGAACACTGAAGCTTTCTTT.

The CDR3 sequence is CASSPRDRSSTDTQYF. CDR3 nucleotides: TGTGCCAGCAGCCCCAGGGACAGGTCTAGCACAGATACGCAGTATTTT. This chain joins TRBV7-9 and TRBJ2-3; 8 nucleotides line up with TRBD1. Germline V gene data show CDR1 as SEHNR and CDR2 as FQNEAQ (reference sequence). The ends lost 5 bases at V and 0 bases at J; junction bases unmatched: 7. CDR3 size: 16 residues.

The rearrangement uses TRBV23-1 and TRBJ2-1; weak D call: TRBD1 (6 bases). TRBV23-1 is identified as an open reading frame with a role that is uncertain. CDR3 length equals 14 residues. Trimming cost V 2 bases and J 6 bases, with 11 bases left between them. CDR3 coding DNA: TGCGCCAGCAGTCAAGGGCAGGGGTGCAATGAGCAGTTCTTC. It encodes CASSQGQGCNEQFF.

V is TRBV28 and J is TRBJ1-5; TRBD1 matches 8 bases. The CDR3 covers 16 residues. The germline V gene encodes CDR1 MDHEN and CDR2 SYDVKM. The V segment lost 5 bases and the J segment 3 bases; nucleotides outside the gene matches: 9. The CDR3 loop is CASSPLGTGDNQPQHF. The CDR3 nucleotides are TGTGCCAGCAGTCCCCTGGGGACAGGTGACAATCAGCCCCAGCATTTT.

This chain uses TRBV7-3 with TRBJ2-1, with 7 nucleotides matching TRBD1. Losses at the gene ends were 2 bases for V and 9 bases for J; bases not matched to a gene: 13. Germline values: CDR1 SGHTA, CDR2 FQGTGA. CDR3 length: 16 amino acids. This CDR3 reads CASSLDRRDRWGEQFF. CDR3 bases: TGTGCCAGCAGCTTAGATCGCAGGGACAGATGGGGTGAGCAGTTCTTC.

This clone was recorded once. This sequence joins TRBV25-1 and TRBJ1-6; D may be TRBD1 (5 bases). CDR1 is MGHDK and CDR2 is SYGVNS in the germline V gene. The V end lost 6 bases, the J end lost 5 bases, and 8 bases lay between the germline ends. The CDR3 contains 13 residues. The CDR3 loop is CASSTGHNSPLHF. DNA for the CDR3: TGTGCCAGCAGCACAGGACATAATTCACCCCTCCACTTT.

The rearrangement joins TRBV27 to TRBJ2-7; a weak D match, TRBD1 (7 bases). The germline CDR1 and CDR2 sequences are MNHEY and SMNVEV (reference sequence). CDR3 length equals 17 residues. Deletions cut 4 bases from V and 1 base from J, with 20 bases between. The CDR3 here is CASSYWRETGKSYEQYF. The CDR3 DNA reads TGTGCCAGCAGTTATTGGAGGGAGACAGGGAAATCCTACGAGCAGTACTTC.

This chain uses TRBV7-9 with TRBJ1-4; D gene uncertain. The CDR3 runs 16 residues. From germline, CDR1 is SEHNR and CDR2 FQNEAQ (reference sequence). V was trimmed by 3 bases and J by 3 bases, leaving 14 bases between them. The CDR3 coding sequence is TGTGCCAGCAGCTTCGGGGTTCCCTCAGCTAATGAAAAACTGTTTTTT. Translating gives CASSFGVPSANEKLFF.

J is TRBJ2-3 and V is TRBV9; D uncertain. Trimming left V 2 bases short and J 5 bases short, with 15 bases between. The CDR3 totals 15 residues. Germline CDR1 reads SGDLS; CDR2 reads YYNGEE. This CDR3 is CASSVLPRPGDTQYF. DNA for the CDR3: TGTGCCAGCAGCGTCCTCCCGCGACCGGGAGATACGCAGTATTTT.

The chain joins TRBV27 to TRBJ2-1; no clear D. Germline CDR1 and CDR2: MNHEY and SMNVEV (reference sequence). CDR3 length equals 13 residues. V was shortened by 3 bases and J by 9 bases, with 12 bases between the two germline ends. This CDR3 reads CASSLMLSAEQFF. Written as DNA, the CDR3 is TGTGCCAGCAGTTTGATGTTGAGCGCTGAGCAGTTCTTC.

J is TRBJ1-2 and V is TRBV7-9; no firm D call. CDR3 length: 16 residues. CDR1 is SEHNR and CDR2 is FQNEAQ in the germline V gene (reference sequence). V lost 0 bases and J 8 bases, leaving 19 bases between the germline ends. This chain's CDR3 is CASSLALGGSGSGYTF. In nucleotides, the CDR3 is TGTGCCAGCAGCTTAGCGTTGGGAGGCAGCGGGTCCGGCTACACCTTC.

This clone was observed a handful of times. The V and J genes are TRBV9 and TRBJ1-5; possibly TRBD1 for D (6 bases). This CDR3 is built from 15 residues. Germline V CDR1 and CDR2: SGDLS, YYNGEE. The V and J ends lost 4 bases and 0 bases respectively, with 11 bases between them. The CDR3 is CASSKTGNSNQPQHF. In DNA, the CDR3 is TGTGCCAGCAGCAAGACAGGCAATAGCAATCAGCCCCAGCATTTT. The complete variable domain, with remaining parts taken from reference TRBV9 and TRBJ1-5, reads DSGVTQTPKHLITATGQRVTLRCSPRSGDLSVYWYQQSLDQGLQFLIQYYNGEERAKGNILERFSAQQFPDLHSELNLSSLELGDSALYFCASSKTGNSNQPQHFGDGTRLSIL.

Turning to this clone: One junction end does not reproduce the germline sequence, and a read error may be involved. V and J are TRBV5-6 and TRBJ1-5, with D possibly being TRBD1 (6 bases). Per germline, CDR1 SGHDT and CDR2 YYEEEE. This CDR3 region has 13 residues. CDR3 nucleotides: TGTGCCAGCAGCTCAGGGGTTGGACAGCCTCAGCATTTT. This sequence encodes CASSSGVGQPQHF.

This clone was detected only a few times. The rearrangement links TRBV2 to TRBJ2-3, with D perhaps TRBD2 (6 bases). Per the germline V gene, CDR1 is SNHLY and CDR2 is FYNNEI. This CDR3 spans 13 amino acids. Trimming cost V 4 bases and J 5 bases, with 10 bases left between them. CDR3 sequence: CASSVRLGDTQYF. In DNA form, the CDR3 reads TGTGCCAGCAGTGTAAGACTAGGAGATACGCAGTATTTT.

The chain's CDR3 is CASSPRGQGEDRNQPQHF. The CDR3 coding sequence is TGTGCCAGCAGCCCTAGAGGACAGGGGGAAGATCGCAATCAGCCCCAGCATTTT. The chain links TRBV5-8 to TRBJ1-5, with 10 bases lining up with TRBD1. Germline CDR1 is SGHTS and CDR2 is YDEGEE. Trimming at V came to 4 bases and at J to 2 bases, leaving 12 bases not matched to a gene. The CDR3 totals 18 residues. The full variable domain, its missing parts supplied by reference TRBV5-8 and TRBJ1-5, is EAGVTQSPTHLIKTRGQQATLRCSPISGHTSVYWYQQALGLGLQFLLWYDEGEERNRGNFPPRFSGRQFPNYSSELNVNALELEDSALYLCASSPRGQGEDRNQPQHFGDGTRLSIL.

This clone was seen a single time. CDR3 coding DNA: TGTGCCAGGGGGACAGGGGAAGGAAGTGGCTACACCTTC. Its protein is CARGTGEGSGYTF. The J gene is TRBJ1-2, the V gene TRBV2; TRBD1 aligns across 10 bases. After removal of 9 bases from V and 7 bases from J, the junction contained 8 bases not matched to a gene. In germline, CDR1 is SNHLY, CDR2 FYNNEI. This CDR3 contains 13 residues.

This sequence joins TRBV25-1 and TRBJ2-4, with TRBD1 identical over 9 bases. Germline CDR1 is MGHDK and CDR2 is SYGVNS. Trimming removed 6 bases from V and 4 bases from J; junction bases left unmatched: 4. The CDR3 sequence is 14 residues long. DNA of the CDR3: TGTGCCAGCAGGGAACAGGGGGCGAAAAACATTCAGTACTTC. Amino acid sequence: CASREQGAKNIQYF.

The rearrangement uses TRBV5-4 and TRBJ1-1; weak D call: TRBD1 (6 bases). V was shortened by 5 bases and J by 6 bases, with 14 bases between the two germline ends. This CDR3 is built from 13 residues. Germline V gives CDR1 SGHNT, CDR2 YYREEE (reference sequence). The CDR3 coding sequence is TGTGCCAGCAGTCCCAGCGGGGGCTCTGAAGCTTTCTTT. Translated: CASSPSGGSEAFF.

This chain links TRBV28 with TRBJ2-7, with D possibly TRBD1 on 6 matching bases. The V gene's germline CDR1 is MDHEN and CDR2 SYDVKM. V lost 6 bases and J 6 bases, leaving 12 bases between the germline ends. This CDR3 comprises 12 residues. Here the CDR3 reads CASSLQGREQYF. CDR3 DNA: TGTGCCAGCAGCTTACAGGGTCGCGAGCAGTACTTC.

The CDR3 spells CASSLVGRTATYEQYF. Here the CDR3 DNA reads TGTGCCAGCAGCTTGGTAGGTCGGACAGCCACCTACGAGCAGTACTTC. The J gene is TRBJ2-7, the V gene TRBV11-3; weak D call: TRBD1 (6 bases). The length of the CDR3 is 16 residues. V was clipped by 3 bases and J by 2 bases, with 17 bases between them. Per the germline V gene, CDR1 is SGHNT and CDR2 is YENEEA.

V and J are TRBV30 and TRBJ2-1; 7 bases align to TRBD1. The length of the CDR3 is 14 residues. J lost 5 bases, V lost 5 bases, and 9 bases had no gene match. In germline, CDR1 is GTSNPN, CDR2 SVGIG (reference sequence). CDR3 bases: TGTGCCTGGGCTCAACAGGGGCGGAACAATGAGCAGTTCTTC. This sequence encodes CAWAQQGRNNEQFF.

V gene TRBV28 combines with J gene TRBJ2-5; 9 nucleotides line up with TRBD2. After removal of 2 bases from V and 5 bases from J, the junction contained 9 bases not matched to a gene. Germline CDR1 reads MDHEN; CDR2 reads SYDVKM. The CDR3 consists of 16 residues. CDR3 DNA: TGTGCCAGCAGTTTAGGTCGAGCGGGAGGTTATGAGACCCAGTACTTC. Protein sequence: CASSLGRAGGYETQYF.